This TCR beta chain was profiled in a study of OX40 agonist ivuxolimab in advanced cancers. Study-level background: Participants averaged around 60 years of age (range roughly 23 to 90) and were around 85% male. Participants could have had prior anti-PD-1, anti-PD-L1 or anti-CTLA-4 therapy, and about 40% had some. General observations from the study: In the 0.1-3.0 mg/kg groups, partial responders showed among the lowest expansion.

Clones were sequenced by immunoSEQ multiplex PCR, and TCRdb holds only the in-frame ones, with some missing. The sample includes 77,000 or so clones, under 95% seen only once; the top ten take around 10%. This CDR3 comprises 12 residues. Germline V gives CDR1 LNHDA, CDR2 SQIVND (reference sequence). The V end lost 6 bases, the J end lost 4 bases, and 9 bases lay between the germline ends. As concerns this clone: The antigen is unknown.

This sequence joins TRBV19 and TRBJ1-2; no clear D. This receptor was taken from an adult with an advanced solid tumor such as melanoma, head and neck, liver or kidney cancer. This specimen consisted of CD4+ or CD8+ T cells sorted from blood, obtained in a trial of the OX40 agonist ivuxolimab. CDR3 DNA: TGTGCCAGTAGCCTACCGGGCTATGGCTACACCTTC. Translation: CASSLPGYGYTF. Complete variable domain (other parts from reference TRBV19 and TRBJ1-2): DGGITQSPKYLFRKEGQNVTLSCEQNLNHDAMYWYRQDPGQGLRLIYYSQIVNDFQKGDIAEGYSVSREKKESFPLTVTSAQKNPTAFYLCASSLPGYGYTFGSGTRLTVV.